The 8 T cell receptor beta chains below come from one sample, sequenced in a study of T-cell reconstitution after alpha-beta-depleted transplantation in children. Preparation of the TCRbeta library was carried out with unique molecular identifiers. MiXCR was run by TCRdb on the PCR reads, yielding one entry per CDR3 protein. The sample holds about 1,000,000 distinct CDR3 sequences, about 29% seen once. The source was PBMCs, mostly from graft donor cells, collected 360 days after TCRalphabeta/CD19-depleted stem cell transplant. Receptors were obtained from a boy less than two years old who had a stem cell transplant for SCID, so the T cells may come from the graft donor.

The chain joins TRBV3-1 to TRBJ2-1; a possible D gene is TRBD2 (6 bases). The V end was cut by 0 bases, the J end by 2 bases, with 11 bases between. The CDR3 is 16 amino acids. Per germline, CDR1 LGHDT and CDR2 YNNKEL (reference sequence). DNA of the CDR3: TGTGCCAGCAGCCAAGATTCCGGGACTCCCTACAATGAGCAGTTCTTC. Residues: CASSQDSGTPYNEQFF.

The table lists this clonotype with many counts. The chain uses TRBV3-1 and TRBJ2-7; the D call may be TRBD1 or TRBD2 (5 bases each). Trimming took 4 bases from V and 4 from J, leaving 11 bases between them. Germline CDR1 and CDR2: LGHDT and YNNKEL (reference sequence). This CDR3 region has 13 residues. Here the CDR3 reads CASSPGTEYEQYF. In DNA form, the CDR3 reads TGTGCCAGCAGCCCGGGGACGGAATACGAGCAGTACTTC.

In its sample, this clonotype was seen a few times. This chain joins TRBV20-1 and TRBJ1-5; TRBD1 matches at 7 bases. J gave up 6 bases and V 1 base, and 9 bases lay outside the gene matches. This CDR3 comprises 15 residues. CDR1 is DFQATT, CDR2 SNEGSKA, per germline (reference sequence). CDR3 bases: TGCAGTGCTAGAGGCCCTAAGACAGGGTCTCAGCCCCAGCATTTT. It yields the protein CSARGPKTGSQPQHF.

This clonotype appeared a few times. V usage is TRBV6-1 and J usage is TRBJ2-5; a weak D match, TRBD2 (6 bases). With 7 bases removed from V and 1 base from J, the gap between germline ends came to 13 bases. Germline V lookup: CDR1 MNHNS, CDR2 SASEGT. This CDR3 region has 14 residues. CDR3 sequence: CASKGLLLQETQYF. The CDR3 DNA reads TGTGCCAGCAAGGGACTGCTACTCCAAGAGACCCAGTACTTC.

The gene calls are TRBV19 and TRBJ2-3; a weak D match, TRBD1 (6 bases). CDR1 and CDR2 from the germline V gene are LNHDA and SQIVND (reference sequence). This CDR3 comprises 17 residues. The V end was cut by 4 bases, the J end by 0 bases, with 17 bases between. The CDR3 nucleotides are TGTGCCAGTAGTAAAGGGACACAGGGTCTCAGCACAGATACGCAGTATTTT. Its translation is CASSKGTQGLSTDTQYF.

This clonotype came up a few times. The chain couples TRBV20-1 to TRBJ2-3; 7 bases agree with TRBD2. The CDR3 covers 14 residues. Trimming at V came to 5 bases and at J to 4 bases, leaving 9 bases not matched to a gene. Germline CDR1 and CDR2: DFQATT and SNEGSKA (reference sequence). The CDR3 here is CSARPQRGADTQYF. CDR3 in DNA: TGCAGTGCTCGGCCCCAGCGGGGCGCAGATACGCAGTATTTT.

The CDR3 nucleotides read TGTGCCAGCTCAACGGACGTTTACAATGAGCAGTTCTTC. It codes for CASSTDVYNEQFF. The V and J genes are TRBV18 and TRBJ2-1; D is unclear. The germline CDR1 and CDR2 sequences are KGHSH and LQKENI. The CDR3 runs to 13 residues. Trimming cost V 5 bases and J 4 bases, with 9 bases left between them.

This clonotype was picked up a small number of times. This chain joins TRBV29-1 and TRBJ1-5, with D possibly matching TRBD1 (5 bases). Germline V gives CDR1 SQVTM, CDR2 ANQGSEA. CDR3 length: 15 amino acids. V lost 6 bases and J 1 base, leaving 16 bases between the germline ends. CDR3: CSVRLAGGSNQPQHF. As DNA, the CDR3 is TGCAGCGTCCGGTTAGCGGGGGGAAGCAATCAGCCCCAGCATTTT.